The clone carrying this T cell receptor (beta chain) was counted a single time. These data belong to a study of blood T cell repertoires in COVID-19. Background on the study: Researchers got acute and convalescent COVID-19 samples from the United States, Italy and Spain. The cDNA or gDNA used as material had been derived from T cells, B-cell-depleted T cells, or PBMCs.

Per the original methods: It was from reference gene primer amplification that nucleated cell counts were estimated. Sequencing was performed with immunoSEQ multiplex PCR; in TCRdb, only in-frame clones are kept and a portion is missing. V, J and clone size were drawn from that table, and D and trimming were deduced from the DNA. The sample consists of about 220,000 clones, 82% of them appearing once. Germline V lookup: CDR1 SGHRS, CDR2 YFSETQ. With V trimmed by 0 bases and J by 7 bases, 6 bases remained unmatched. The CDR3 runs to 15 residues. The sample was peripheral blood. This sequence originates from a woman at least 80 years old with acute or convalescent COVID-19. The rearrangement joins TRBV5-1 to TRBJ2-1; 8 nucleotides match TRBD1. Written as DNA, the CDR3 is TGCGCCAGCAGCTTGGCCGCAGGGGGCCTAAATGAGCAGTTCTTC. The encoded protein is CASSLAAGGLNEQFF.